The clone carrying this T cell receptor beta chain showed up just a few times. Its cognate antigen is unknown. The CDR3 is made up of 16 amino acids. Germline loops: CDR1 SGHRS, CDR2 YFSETQ. Trimming stripped 4 bases from V and 4 bases from J, with 19 bases between. The sample is drawn from a study of CD8+ T cells in alopecia areata. Study-level information: Tofacitinib administration to treated patients was oral, at 5 to 10 mg twice daily. Patients in the study were on tofacitinib for 6 to 18 months, then off it for 6 months.

RNA, once extracted, was reverse transcribed into cDNA for use as the sequencing template. Profiled with immunoSEQ multiplex PCR; TCRdb holds only in-frame clones, not every one. The sample has some 170,000 clones; 50% to 60% are singletons. Study-wide points: An increase in clonality over normal scalp was evident in lesional scalp, especially alopecia totalis/universalis. Resident alphabeta T cells of normal skin are also sequenced in scalp samples.

This TCR was sampled from a human donor with alopecia areata. The sequencing here drew on CD4+ T cells sorted from blood, taken at week 0. The J gene is TRBJ2-3, the V gene TRBV5-1, with D hard to call. CDR3 sequence reads: CASSPAPTGPSDTQYF. For the CDR3, the DNA is TGCGCCAGCAGCCCCGCCCCCACGGGTCCCTCAGATACGCAGTATTTT.